One sample yielded the 3 T cell receptor beta chains listed below, sequenced in a study of blood T cells in healthy people across ages. Combining a sample-barcoded 5' primer with a J-beta primer mix, a second PCR ran for roughly 7 to 11 cycles. TCRdb re-derived calls from the 5' RACE reads in MiXCR, one entry per CDR3 protein. This sample yields roughly 900,000 distinct CDR3 sequences, of which roughly 43% are seen a single time; around an eighth belongs to the top ten. Sequences were obtained from blood. The origin of the receptors is a man younger than 40 in good health.

The chain combines TRBV3-1 with TRBJ2-1; D possibly corresponds to TRBD1 (5 bases). This CDR3 region has 12 residues. Between the trimmed V and J ends, which lost 0 bases and 15 bases, there was a span of 12 bases. Germline CDR1 reads LGHDT; CDR2 reads YNNKEL (reference sequence). CDR3 nucleotide sequence: TGTGCCAGCAGCCAAGAGCTAGGGGTACCGTTCTTC. This translates into CASSQELGVPFF.

V gene TRBV20-1 combines with J gene TRBJ1-2, with D hard to call. The CDR3 consists of 15 residues. Trimming left V 1 base short and J 4 bases short, with 16 bases between. Germline-derived CDR1 and CDR2 are DFQATT and SNEGSKA (reference sequence). The CDR3 is CSARVEGLTGYGYTF. The CDR3, as DNA: TGCAGTGCTAGAGTTGAGGGCTTAACGGGCTATGGCTACACCTTC.

The table lists this clonotype with a few counts. The chain is built from TRBV20-1 and TRBJ2-5; 7 bases are a match to TRBD1. The CDR3 is 13 amino acids. Germline CDR1 and CDR2: DFQATT and SNEGSKA (reference sequence). Trimming cost V 5 bases and J 1 base; bases outside gene matches: 4. Here the CDR3 reads CSAPRTGQETQYF. The CDR3 nucleotides read TGCAGTGCTCCGCGGACAGGCCAAGAGACCCAGTACTTC.